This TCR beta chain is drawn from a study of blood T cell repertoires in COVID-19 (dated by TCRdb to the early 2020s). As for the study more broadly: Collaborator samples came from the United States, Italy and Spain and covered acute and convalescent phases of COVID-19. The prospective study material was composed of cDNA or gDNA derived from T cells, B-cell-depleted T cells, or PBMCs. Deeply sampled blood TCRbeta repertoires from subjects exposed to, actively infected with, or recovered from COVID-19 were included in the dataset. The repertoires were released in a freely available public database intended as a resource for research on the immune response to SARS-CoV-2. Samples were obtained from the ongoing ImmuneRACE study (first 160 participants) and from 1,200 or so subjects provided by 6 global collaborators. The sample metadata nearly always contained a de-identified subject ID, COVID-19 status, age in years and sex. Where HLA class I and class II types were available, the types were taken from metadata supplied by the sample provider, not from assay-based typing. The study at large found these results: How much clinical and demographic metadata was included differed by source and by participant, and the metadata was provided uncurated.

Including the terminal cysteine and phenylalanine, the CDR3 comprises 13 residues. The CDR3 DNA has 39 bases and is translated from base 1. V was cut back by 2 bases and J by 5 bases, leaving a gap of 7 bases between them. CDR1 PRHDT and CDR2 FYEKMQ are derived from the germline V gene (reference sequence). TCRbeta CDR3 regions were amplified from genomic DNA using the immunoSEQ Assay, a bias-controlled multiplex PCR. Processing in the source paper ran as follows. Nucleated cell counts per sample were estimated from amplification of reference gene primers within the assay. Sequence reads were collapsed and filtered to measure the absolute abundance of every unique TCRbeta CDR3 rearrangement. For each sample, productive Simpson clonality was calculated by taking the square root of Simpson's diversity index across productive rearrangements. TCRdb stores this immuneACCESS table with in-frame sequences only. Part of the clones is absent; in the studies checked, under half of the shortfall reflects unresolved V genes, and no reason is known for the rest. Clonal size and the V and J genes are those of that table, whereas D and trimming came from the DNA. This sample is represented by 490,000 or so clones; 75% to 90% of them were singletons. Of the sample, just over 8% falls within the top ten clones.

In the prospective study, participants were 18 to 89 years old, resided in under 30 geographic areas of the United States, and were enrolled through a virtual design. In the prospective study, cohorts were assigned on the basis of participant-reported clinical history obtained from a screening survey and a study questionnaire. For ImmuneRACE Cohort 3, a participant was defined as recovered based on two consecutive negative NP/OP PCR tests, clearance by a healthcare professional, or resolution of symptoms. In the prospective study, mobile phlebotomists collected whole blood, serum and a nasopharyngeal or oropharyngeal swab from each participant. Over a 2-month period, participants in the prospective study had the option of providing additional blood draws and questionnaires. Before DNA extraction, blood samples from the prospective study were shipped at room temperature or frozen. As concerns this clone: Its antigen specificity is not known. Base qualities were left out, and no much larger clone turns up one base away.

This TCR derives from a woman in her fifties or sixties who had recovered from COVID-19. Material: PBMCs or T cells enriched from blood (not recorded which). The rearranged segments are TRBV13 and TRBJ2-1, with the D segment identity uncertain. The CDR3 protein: CASSLTQNNEQFF. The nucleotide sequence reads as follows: TGTGCCAGCAGCTTAACGCAGAACAATGAGCAGTTCTTC.